This T cell receptor beta chain is from a study of blood T cells in healthy people across ages (dated by TCRdb to between 2014 and 2017). About the investigation overall: In model experiments, template switching captured about one uniquely barcoded TCR beta cDNA molecule for every two T cells. The study measured age-related changes in TCR beta repertoire diversity using deep sequencing normalized with unique cDNA molecular identifiers. Four age groups were formed from the donors: young (average roughly 15 years), middle-aged (approximately 40), aged (over 55) and long-lived (less than 85). The study analyzed two additional independent replicas of 1 million unique cDNA reads from the same blood draw for two donors, one aged 18 to 29 and one aged 80 or older.

What the authors observed across the whole study: Donor CMV infection status was unknown, potentially confounding age-related changes in expanded clonotypes. Compared with the aged group, the long-lived group had more naive CD4+ T cells, fewer expanded clones and increased TCR diversity, suggesting age selection. There was a strong correlation between observed TCR beta diversity and the percentage of naive T cells measured by flow cytometry. Estimates of total diversity based on one million sequenced T cells were considered lower bounds and underestimates. Conclusive comparison of naive and antigen-experienced compartments was prevented by the profiling of bulk unsorted PBMCs. Observed TCR beta diversity per million T cells fell roughly linearly with age, and a significant reduction was already apparent by age around 40.

The library was produced with 5' RACE. TCRdb names Illumina HiSeq 2500 as the instrument used. A second roughly 7 to 11 cycle PCR used a sample-barcoded 5' primer and a J-beta primer mix. A unique molecular identifier was introduced onto each TCR beta cDNA molecule by a template-switch 5' adaptor carrying 12 random nucleotides. Each sample yielded at least 2.5 million CDR3-containing paired-end reads. First-strand cDNA synthesis was performed from all RNA using the Mint cDNA synthesis kit, with priming by a TRBC-specific oligonucleotide. After uracil-DNA glycosylase treatment, a first 18-cycle PCR used universal primers M1SS and BC2_uni_R on all cDNA. The paper's data handling went like this. For normalization, 1 million high-quality reads were randomly selected from each sample, with every read carrying a distinct molecular identifier. Reads with shared molecular identifiers were discarded instead of being binned into consensus sequences. MiTCR, run with a Q25 quality threshold and the strictest error-elimination algorithm, handled CDR3 identification, clonotype clustering and error correction. A nonparametric unseen species model with Euler transformation was used to estimate lower-bound total TCR beta diversity. The public reads were quality trimmed at Q25 with fastp and then assembled into clones with MiXCR by TCRdb, keeping productive beta chains. Entries are consolidated by CDR3 protein sequence, retaining the most common genes and DNA. These V and J calls derive from TCRdb rather than the authors' analysis. Present in this sample are 800,000 to 950,000 distinct CDR3 sequences, about 29% of which were seen just once. About a tenth of the sample is in the top ten clones.

The roughly 39 donors, aged about 6 to 95 years, were systemically healthy Caucasian individuals from Russia. Each donor gave about 9.7 milliliters of peripheral blood, drawn into EDTA-treated Vacutainer tubes. Ficoll-Paque density-gradient centrifugation was used to isolate PBMCs, with at least 7 million per sample. Trizol reagent was used to extract total RNA from PBMCs, with at least 6 micrograms per sample. For every donor, an aliquot of PBMCs went through flow cytometry to measure the percentages of naive CD45RAhigh/CD27high T cells. This clonotype was counted between two and nine times. Its antigen remains unidentified. No qualities accompany the bases; no much larger clone lies one base away. These same data were also listed under a study on T cells of mothers and their children. The second study, in turn, reports: Nine systemically healthy Caucasian individuals served as donors, namely three mothers together with their six children. cDNA synthesis consumed the entire amount of extracted RNA, loaded at approximately 1.4 ug RNA in each 15 ul reaction. In the second PCR, the M1S primer added sample barcodes and 2-4 random nucleotides. More than 8 million TCR beta CDR3 reads were obtained from each mother, and 2.5 million to 3 million reads were obtained from each child. TCR recombination output is similarly shaped by thymic selection in related and unrelated pairs, with a minor effect exerted by inherited differences. Normalized repertoire overlap was always slightly but never significantly higher in related than unrelated mother-child pairs. No persistent microchimeric T cell clones were found, with a detection sensitivity of 85 to 100 clones per million clonotypes. Deep NGS was used in the study to compare the TCR beta repertoires of mothers and children and to look for features that separate related mother-child pairs from unrelated individuals. On average, the children were approximately 11 +/- 4 years old, while the mothers were about 40 +/- 4 years old. After adapter ligation with NEBNext reagents, the libraries were sequenced on Illumina HiSeq 2000 with 100+100 nt paired-end reads. Mother and child libraries were prepared a month apart and sequenced in separate runs to prevent cross-contamination. For each donor, between roughly 450,000 and 2,200,000 distinct TCR beta clonotypes were identified. Naive TCR beta clonotypes were estimated from low-frequency clonotypes matched to each donor's FACS-determined naive share, without sorting.

Sequencing input: blood. This TCR was sampled from a middle-aged woman in good health.

The CDR3 protein is CASSYGQGAETQYF. The DNA reads as follows: TGTGCCAGCAGCTACGGACAGGGGGCGGAGACCCAGTACTTC. The rearranged segments are TRBV7-9 and TRBJ2-5; the central 11 bases match TRBD1. Trimming takes 4 bases off V and 5 bases off J; junction bases not matched to a gene: 3. Reading the germline V gene (reference sequence) gives CDR1 SEHNR and CDR2 FQNEAQ. The CDR3 contains 14 residues, cysteine and phenylalanine counted. The CDR3 DNA has 42 bases and is translated from base 1.